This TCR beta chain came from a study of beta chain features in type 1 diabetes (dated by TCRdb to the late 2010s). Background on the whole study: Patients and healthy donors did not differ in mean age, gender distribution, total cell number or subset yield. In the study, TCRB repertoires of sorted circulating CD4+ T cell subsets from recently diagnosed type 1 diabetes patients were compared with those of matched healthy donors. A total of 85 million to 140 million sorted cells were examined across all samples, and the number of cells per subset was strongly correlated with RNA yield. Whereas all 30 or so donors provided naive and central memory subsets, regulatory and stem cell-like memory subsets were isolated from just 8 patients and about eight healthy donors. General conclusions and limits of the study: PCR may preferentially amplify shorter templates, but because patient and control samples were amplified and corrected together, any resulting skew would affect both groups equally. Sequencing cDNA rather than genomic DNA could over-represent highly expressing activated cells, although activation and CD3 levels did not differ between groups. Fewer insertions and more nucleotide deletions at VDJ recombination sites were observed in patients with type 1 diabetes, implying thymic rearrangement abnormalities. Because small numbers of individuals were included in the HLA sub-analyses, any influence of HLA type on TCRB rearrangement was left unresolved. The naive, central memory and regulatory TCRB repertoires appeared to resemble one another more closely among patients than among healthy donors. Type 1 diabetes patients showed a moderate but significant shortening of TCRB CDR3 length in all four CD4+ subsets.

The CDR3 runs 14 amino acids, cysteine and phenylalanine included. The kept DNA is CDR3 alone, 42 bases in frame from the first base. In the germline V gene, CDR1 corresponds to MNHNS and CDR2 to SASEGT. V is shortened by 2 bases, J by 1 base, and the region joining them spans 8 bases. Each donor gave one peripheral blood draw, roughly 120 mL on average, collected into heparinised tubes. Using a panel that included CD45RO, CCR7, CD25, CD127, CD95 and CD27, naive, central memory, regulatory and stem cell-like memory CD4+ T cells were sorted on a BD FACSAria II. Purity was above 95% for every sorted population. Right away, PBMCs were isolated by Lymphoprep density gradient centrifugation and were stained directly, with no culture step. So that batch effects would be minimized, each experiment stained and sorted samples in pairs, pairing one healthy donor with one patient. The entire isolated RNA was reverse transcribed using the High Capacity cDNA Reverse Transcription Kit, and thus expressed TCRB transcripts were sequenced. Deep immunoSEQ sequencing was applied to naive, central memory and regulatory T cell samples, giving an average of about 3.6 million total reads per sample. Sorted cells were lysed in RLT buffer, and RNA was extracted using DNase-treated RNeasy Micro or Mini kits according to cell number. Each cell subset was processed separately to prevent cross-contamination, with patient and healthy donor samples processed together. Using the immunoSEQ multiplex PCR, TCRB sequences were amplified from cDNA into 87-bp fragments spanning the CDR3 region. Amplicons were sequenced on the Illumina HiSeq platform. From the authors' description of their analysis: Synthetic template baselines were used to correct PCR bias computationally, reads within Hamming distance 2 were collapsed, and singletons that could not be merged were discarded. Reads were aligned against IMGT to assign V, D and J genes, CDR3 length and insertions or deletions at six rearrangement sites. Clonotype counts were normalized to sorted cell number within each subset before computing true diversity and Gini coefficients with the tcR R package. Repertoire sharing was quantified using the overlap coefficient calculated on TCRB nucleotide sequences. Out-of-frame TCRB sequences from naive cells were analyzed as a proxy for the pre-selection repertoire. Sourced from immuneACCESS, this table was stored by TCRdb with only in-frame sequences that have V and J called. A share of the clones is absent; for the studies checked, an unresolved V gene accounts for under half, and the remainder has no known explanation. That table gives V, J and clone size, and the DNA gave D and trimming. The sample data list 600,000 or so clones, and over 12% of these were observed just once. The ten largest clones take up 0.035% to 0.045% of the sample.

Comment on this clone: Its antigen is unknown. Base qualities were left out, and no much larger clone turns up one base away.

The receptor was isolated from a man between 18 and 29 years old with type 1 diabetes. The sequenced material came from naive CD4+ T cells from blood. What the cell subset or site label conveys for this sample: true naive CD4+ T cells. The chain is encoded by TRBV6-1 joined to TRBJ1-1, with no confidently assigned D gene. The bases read TGTGCCAGCAGTGAAACGGACCAGAACACTGAAGCTTTCTTT. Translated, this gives CASSETDQNTEAFF.